The clone carrying this T cell receptor (beta chain) is classed as medium-sized. The data originate from a study of blood T cell repertoires in COVID-19. CDR3 size: 15 residues. Germline V gene sequence: CDR1 SGHNT, CDR2 YENEEA. V trimming: 2 bases; J trimming: 4 bases; junction bases outside the gene matches: 5. The repertoire was sequenced with immunoSEQ multiplex PCR; TCRdb's copy has only in-frame clones and lacks some. The sample holds over 75,000 clones, roughly 83% seen once. This TCR came from a human donor in a cohort sampled during active COVID-19. The chain employs TRBV11-3 and TRBJ2-1; 7 bases are shared with TRBD1. Source material: peripheral blood. CDR3 bases: TGTGCCAGCAGCTTAAGACAGGGCTCTTACAATGAGCAGTTCTTC. Translation gives CASSLRQGSYNEQFF. Together with reference TRBV11-3 and TRBJ2-1, the CDR3 gives the full variable domain: EAGVVQSPRYKIIEKKQPVAFWCNPISGHNTLYWYLQNLGQGPELLIRYENEEAVDDSQLPKDRFSAERLKGVDSTLKIQPAELGDSAVYLCASSLRQGSYNEQFFGPGTRLTVL.